Presented here are 10 T cell receptor beta chains from one specimen sequenced in a study of T cell repertoires in cytomegalovirus infection. TCRdb re-called the reads with MiXCR, one entry per CDR3 protein. The repertoire holds approximately 270,000 distinct CDR3 sequences, with 20% to 25% as singletons. Antigen specificity for these receptors is unknown. The sample here was cultured PBMCs, taken from culture after CMV antigen stimulation. All receptors derive from a human donor in good health (CMV status not recorded). Some clones in this sample may be carry-over from other donors' samples.

This clonotype was counted between two and nine times. The chain links TRBV28 to TRBJ2-5, with 8 positions matching TRBD1. The germline CDR1 and CDR2 sequences are MDHEN and SYDVKM. V dropped 5 bases and J dropped 1; count of bases not matched to a gene: 3. The CDR3 is 14 amino acids. The CDR3 nucleotides read TGTGCCAGCAGTGTGACAGGGGTCCAAGAGACCCAGTACTTC. It encodes CASSVTGVQETQYF.

This clonotype was observed many times. The chain joins TRBV25-1 to TRBJ1-1; D is possibly TRBD1 (5 bases). The CDR3 loop spans 14 amino acids. Germline-derived CDR1 and CDR2 are MGHDK and SYGVNS. Between the trimmed V and J ends, which lost 4 bases and 7 bases, there was a span of 16 bases. The CDR3 loop is CASSAVGALDEAFF. CDR3 DNA: TGTGCCAGCAGTGCGGTTGGGGCATTAGATGAAGCTTTCTTT.

V usage is TRBV10-3 and J usage is TRBJ2-1, with 11 bases lining up with TRBD1. The J segment lost 9 bases and the V segment lost 2 bases, leaving 3 bases of the junction unmatched. Germline values: CDR1 ENHRY, CDR2 SYGVKD. CDR3 length: 14 residues. The CDR3 nucleotides are TGTGCCATCAGTGAGCCCGGGACAGGGGGTGAGCAGTTCTTC. The encoded protein is CAISEPGTGGEQFF.

This clonotype was picked up many times. The chain uses TRBV7-8 and TRBJ2-7; the D is unclear. This CDR3 has 14 amino acids. With 5 bases removed from V and 5 bases from J, the gap between germline ends came to 16 bases. Germline V gene data show CDR1 as SGHVS and CDR2 as FQNEAQ. The chain's CDR3 is CASSPRTPSDEQYF. In DNA, the CDR3 is TGTGCCAGCAGCCCCCGGACCCCTTCCGACGAGCAGTACTTC.

The sample holds many counts of this clonotype. The chain couples TRBV19 to TRBJ2-2; no clear D. With 3 bases removed from V and 1 base from J, the gap between germline ends came to 6 bases. This CDR3 is 14 amino acids long. Germline assignment: CDR1 LNHDA and CDR2 SQIVND (reference sequence). The CDR3 loop is CASSIRQNTGELFF. The DNA for the CDR3 is TGTGCCAGTAGTATTCGGCAGAACACCGGGGAGCTGTTTTTT.

Many counts were recorded for this clonotype. This chain joins TRBV7-9 and TRBJ2-3, with D maybe TRBD2 (5 bases). Germline CDR1 reads SEHNR; CDR2 reads FQNEAQ (reference sequence). With 1 base removed from V and 0 bases from J, the gap between germline ends came to 14 bases. The CDR3 contains 17 residues. This chain's CDR3 is CASSLVLRAPSTDTQYF. As DNA, the CDR3 is TGTGCCAGCAGCTTAGTCTTGCGGGCCCCTAGCACAGATACGCAGTATTTT.

This clonotype has just a few counts. This chain joins TRBV12-5 and TRBJ2-7; perhaps TRBD2 as D (5 bases). The V gene's germline CDR1 is LGHNT and CDR2 FRNRAP. The CDR3 length is 13 residues. Trimming cost V 7 bases and J 3 bases, with 13 bases left between them. CDR3 loop: CASARLGDYEQYV. The CDR3 nucleotides are TGTGCTAGTGCCCGATTGGGAGACTACGAGCAGTACGTC.

The chain uses TRBV28 and TRBJ2-7, with no clear D. The germline V gene has CDR1 MDHEN and CDR2 SYDVKM. The V and J ends lost 7 bases and 2 bases respectively, with 9 bases between them. CDR3 size: 12 residues. In DNA form, the CDR3 reads TGTGCCAGCATAGATAATACCTACGAGCAGTACTTC. It encodes CASIDNTYEQYF. The full variable domain, in which reference TRBV28 and TRBJ2-7 provide the parts outside the CDR3, is DVKVTQSSRYLVKRTGEKVFLECVQDMDHENMFWYRQDPGLGLRLIYFSYDVKMKEKGDIPEGYSVSREKKERFSLILESASTNQTSMYLCASIDNTYEQYFGPGTRLTVT.

This clonotype was counted only a few times. The V and J genes are TRBV7-2 and TRBJ1-1, with 8 positions matching TRBD1. CDR1 and CDR2 (germline): SGHTA, FQGNSA. The CDR3 extends over 16 amino acids. Trimming cost V 5 bases and J 0 bases; bases outside gene matches: 8. The CDR3 nucleotides are TGTGCCAGCAGCCTGAGACAGGGGACCCTGAACACTGAAGCTTTCTTT. Translation gives CASSLRQGTLNTEAFF.

This clonotype was found a few times. The chain employs TRBV6-2 or TRBV6-3 and TRBJ1-1; 8 bases are shared with TRBD1. The V gene end was trimmed by 2 bases and the J gene end by 0 bases; junction bases not matched to a gene: 5. Germline V CDR1 and CDR2: MNHEY, SVGEGT. CDR3 length: 16 residues. The CDR3 reads CASSYGTGQMNTEAFF. For the CDR3, the DNA is TGTGCCAGCAGTTACGGGACAGGTCAAATGAACACTGAAGCTTTCTTT.